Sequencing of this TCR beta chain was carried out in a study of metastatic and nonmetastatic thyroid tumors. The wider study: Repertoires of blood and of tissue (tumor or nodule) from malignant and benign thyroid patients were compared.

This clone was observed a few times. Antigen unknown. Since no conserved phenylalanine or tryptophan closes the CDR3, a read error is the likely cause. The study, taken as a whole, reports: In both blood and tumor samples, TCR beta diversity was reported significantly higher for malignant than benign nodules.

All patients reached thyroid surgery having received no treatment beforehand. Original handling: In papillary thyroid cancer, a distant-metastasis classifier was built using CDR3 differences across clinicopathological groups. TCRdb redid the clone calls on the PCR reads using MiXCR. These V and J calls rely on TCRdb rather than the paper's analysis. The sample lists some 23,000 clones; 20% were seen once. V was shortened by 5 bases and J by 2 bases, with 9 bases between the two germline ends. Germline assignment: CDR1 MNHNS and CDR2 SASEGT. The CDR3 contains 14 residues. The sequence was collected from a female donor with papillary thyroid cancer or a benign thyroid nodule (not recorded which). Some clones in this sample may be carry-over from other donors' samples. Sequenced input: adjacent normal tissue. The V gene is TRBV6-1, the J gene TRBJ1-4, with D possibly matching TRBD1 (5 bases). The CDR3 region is CASSRGITNEKLFS. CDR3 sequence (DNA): TGTGCCAGCAGTCGGGGGATTACTAATGAAAAACTGTTTTCT.